The sequence of this T cell receptor beta chain was determined in a study of a mutant IDH1 vaccine in newly diagnosed glioma. The data were produced by immunoSEQ multiplex PCR, yet TCRdb's version contains in-frame clones alone and is incomplete. The sample has around 33,000 clones, around 87% seen once. In regard to this clone: Its antigen is as yet unknown.

CDR1 and CDR2 (germline): MGHDK, SYGVNS. CDR3 length: 12 amino acids. V lost 4 bases and J 6 bases, leaving 8 bases between the germline ends. Time point defined: week 47, end of study. Doses comprised 300 ug of mutant IDH1 20-mer peptide each, plus topical imiquimod. The receptor's source is a woman aged 25 to 39 with glioma. The material sequenced was PBMCs, taken from a glioma patient whose treatment included an IDH1 peptide vaccine. V gene TRBV25-1 combines with J gene TRBJ2-3; no clear D. DNA of the CDR3: TGTGCCAGCAGTGTCCTCGGTGATACGCAGTATTTT. Amino acid sequence: CASSVLGDTQYF.